This T cell receptor beta chain was retrieved from a study of blood T cell repertoires in COVID-19. Study in general: The study drew acute and convalescent COVID-19 samples from the United States, Italy and Spain. The analysed material was cDNA or gDNA that came from T cells, B-cell-depleted T cells, or PBMCs.

Sequencing used immunoSEQ multiplex PCR; TCRdb keeps in-frame clones, though not all of them. This sample has about 250,000 clones, with less than 85% found just once. The sequence was obtained from a woman over 75 with active or convalescent COVID-19. Source material: peripheral blood.

In DNA, the CDR3 is TGTGCCAGTAGTTCCAGAAAGACAACCAGATACACAGATACGCAGTATTTT. This codes for CASSSRKTTRYTDTQYF. The V call is TRBV19, the J call TRBJ2-3, with unresolved D. The CDR3 sequence is 17 residues long. Germline-derived CDR1 and CDR2 are LNHDA and SQIVND (reference sequence). Trimming took off 5 bases at V and 2 bases at J, with 20 bases between the two ends.